This T cell receptor beta chain was identified during a study of beta chain features in type 1 diabetes (dated by TCRdb to 2017 to 2018). Regarding the complete study: Mean age, gender distribution, total cell number and subset yield did not differ between patients and healthy donors. The study compared TCRB repertoires of sorted circulating CD4+ T cell subsets between recently diagnosed type 1 diabetes patients and matched healthy donors. Naive and central memory subsets were obtained from all 30 or so donors, but regulatory and stem cell-like memory subsets were isolated from only 8 patients and roughly eight healthy donors. A total of approximately 100 million sorted cells were examined across all samples, and the number of cells per subset was strongly correlated with RNA yield. The investigation overall reported the following: A moderate but significant shortening of TCRB CDR3 length was observed in type 1 diabetes patients in all four CD4+ subsets. Because cDNA was sequenced instead of genomic DNA, activated cells with high expression could be over-represented, although the groups did not differ in activation or CD3 levels. Naive, central memory and regulatory TCRB repertoires appeared to be more similar among patients than among healthy donors. Patients with type 1 diabetes made fewer insertions and deleted more nucleotides at VDJ recombination sites, implying thymic rearrangement abnormalities. Shorter templates might have been favored by PCR, but patient and control samples were amplified and corrected together, so both groups would have been affected equally by any skew. Because the HLA sub-analyses included only small numbers of individuals, any influence of HLA type on TCRB rearrangement was left unresolved.

About this clone itself: Its antigen is still unknown. Per-nucleotide qualities are absent, and no much larger clonotype sits a single base away.

From each donor, a single peripheral blood sample of about 100 mL on average was drawn into heparinised tubes. Using a panel that included CD45RO, CCR7, CD25, CD127, CD95 and CD27, naive, central memory, regulatory and stem cell-like memory CD4+ T cells were sorted on a BD FACSAria II. A purity above 98% was achieved for all sorted populations. PBMCs were isolated right away by Lymphoprep density gradient centrifugation and were stained directly, without culture. To minimize batch effects, samples were stained and sorted in pairs, one healthy donor with one patient per experiment. The entire isolated RNA was reverse transcribed using the High Capacity cDNA Reverse Transcription Kit, and thus expressed TCRB transcripts were sequenced. Deep immunoSEQ sequencing was applied to naive, central memory and regulatory T cell samples, giving an average of roughly 3.3 million total reads per sample. Sorted cells were lysed in RLT buffer, and RNA was extracted using DNase-treated RNeasy Micro or Mini kits according to cell number. Each cell subset was processed separately to prevent cross-contamination, with patient and healthy donor samples processed together. TCRB sequences were amplified from cDNA with the immunoSEQ multiplex PCR, producing 87-bp fragments spanning the CDR3 region. Sequencing of the amplicons was done on the Illumina HiSeq platform. On the study's bioinformatics: Synthetic template baselines were used to correct PCR bias computationally, reads within Hamming distance 2 were collapsed together, and singletons that could not be merged were discarded. Reads were aligned against IMGT to assign V, D and J genes, CDR3 length and insertions or deletions at six rearrangement sites. Within each subset, clonotype counts were normalized to the number of sorted cells before true diversity and Gini coefficients were calculated with the tcR R package. Repertoire sharing was quantified using the overlap coefficient calculated on TCRB nucleotide sequences. As a proxy for the pre-selection repertoire, out-of-frame TCRB sequences from naive cells were analyzed. This immuneACCESS table, as held by TCRdb, lists in-frame sequences with V and J called but not all clones. Of the missing ones, under half trace to an unresolved V gene in checked studies; the others have no known cause. V and J calls and clone size are those listed in that table; D and trimming were worked out from the DNA. For this sample the table gives 810,000 or so clones, of which 15% to 20% were detected only once. The ten largest clones capture about 0.02% of the sample.

Trimming at the junction amounts to 6 bases on V and 7 bases on J, and the germline ends lie 19 bases apart. As encoded in the germline V gene (reference sequence), CDR1 is LNHNV while CDR2 is YYDKDF. Spanning cysteine to phenylalanine, the CDR3 consists of 15 amino acids. Left in the record is the CDR3 DNA by itself, 45 bases read in frame from the first base. This sequence uses TRBV15 and TRBJ2-1, and the D gene may be TRBD1, 6 bases matching. This TCR came from a woman younger than 30 in good health. The sequenced material came from naive CD4+ T cells from blood. Taken with the paper, the label for cell subset or site translates to: true naive CD4+ T cells. CDR3 region: CATRRGSGGRNEQFF. The DNA sequence is TGTGCCACCAGAAGGGGGTCTGGCGGCCGGAATGAGCAGTTCTTC.